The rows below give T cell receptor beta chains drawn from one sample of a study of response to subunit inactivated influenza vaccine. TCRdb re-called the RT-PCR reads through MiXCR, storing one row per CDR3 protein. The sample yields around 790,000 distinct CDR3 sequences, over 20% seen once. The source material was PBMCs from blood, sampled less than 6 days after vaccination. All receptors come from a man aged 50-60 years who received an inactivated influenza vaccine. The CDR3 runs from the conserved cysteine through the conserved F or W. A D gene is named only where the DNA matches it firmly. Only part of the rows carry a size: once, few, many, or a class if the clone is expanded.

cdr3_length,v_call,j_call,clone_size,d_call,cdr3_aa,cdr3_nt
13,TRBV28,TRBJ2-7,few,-,CASRQGPYGEQYF,TGTGCCAGCAGACAGGGCCCCTACGGCGAGCAGTACTTC
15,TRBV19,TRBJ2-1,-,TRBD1,CASSIRGQGYNEQFF,TGTGCCAGTAGTATACGAGGACAGGGCTACAATGAGCAGTTCTTC
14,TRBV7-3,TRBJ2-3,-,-,CASSFSGLADTQYF,TGTGCCAGCAGCTTCTCAGGATTGGCAGATACGCAGTATTTT
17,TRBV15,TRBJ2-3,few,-,CATSRDLLEWGTDTQYF,TGTGCCACCAGCAGAGATCTCCTAGAATGGGGTACAGATACGCAGTATTTT
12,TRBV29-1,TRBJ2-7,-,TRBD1,CSRRTGSYEQYF,TGCAGCAGGAGGACAGGGTCCTACGAGCAGTACTTC
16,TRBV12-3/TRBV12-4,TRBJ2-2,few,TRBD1,CASTKLPGQGIGELFF,TGTGCCAGCACCAAGCTGCCGGGACAGGGTATCGGGGAGCTGTTTTTT
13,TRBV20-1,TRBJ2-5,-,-,CSARDSYQETQYF,TGCAGTGCTAGGGACAGTTACCAAGAGACCCAGTACTTC
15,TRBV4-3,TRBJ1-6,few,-,CASSQANSYNSPLHF,TGCGCCAGCAGCCAAGCTAACTCCTATAATTCACCCCTCCACTTT
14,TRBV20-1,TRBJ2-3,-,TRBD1,CSARQGARSVAQYF,TGCAGTGCTAGACAGGGGGCTCGAAGCGTGGCGCAGTATTTT
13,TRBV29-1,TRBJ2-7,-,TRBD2,CSVPLAGTYEQYF,TGCAGCGTGCCCTTAGCGGGGACCTACGAGCAGTACTTC
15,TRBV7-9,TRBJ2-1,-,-,CASSLGRVPDYEQFF,TGTGCCAGCAGCTTAGGGAGGGTACCGGACTACGAGCAGTTCTTC
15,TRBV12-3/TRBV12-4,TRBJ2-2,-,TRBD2,CASSRRGGSAGELFF,TGTGCCAGCAGTAGGCGGGGGGGCTCGGCCGGGGAGCTGTTTTTT
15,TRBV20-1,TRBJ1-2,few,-,CSARSSTEANYGYTF,TGCAGTGCTAGAAGTTCGACGGAAGCTAACTATGGCTACACCTTC
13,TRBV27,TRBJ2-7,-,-,CASSLTGYNEQYF,TGTGCCAGCAGTTTAACAGGGTACAACGAGCAGTACTTC
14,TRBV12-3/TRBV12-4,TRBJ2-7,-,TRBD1,CASSQGQATYEQYF,TGTGCCAGCAGCCAGGGACAGGCAACCTACGAGCAGTACTTC
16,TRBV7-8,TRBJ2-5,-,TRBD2,CASSLYMTGGPETQYF,TGTGCCAGCAGCTTATACATGACGGGGGGGCCGGAGACCCAGTACTTC
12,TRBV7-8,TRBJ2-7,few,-,CASSPRLHEQYF,TGTGCCAGCAGCCCACGCCTCCACGAGCAGTACTTC
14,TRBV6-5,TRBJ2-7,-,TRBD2,CASSYWREGLRQYF,TGTGCCAGCAGTTACTGGCGGGAGGGTCTAAGGCAGTACTTC
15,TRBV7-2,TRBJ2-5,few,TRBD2,CASSQLAGGQETQYF,TGTGCCAGCAGCCAACTAGCGGGGGGTCAAGAGACCCAGTACTTC
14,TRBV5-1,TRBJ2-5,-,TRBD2,CASSSSGTWETQYF,TGCGCCAGCAGTTCTAGCGGCACGTGGGAGACCCAGTACTTC
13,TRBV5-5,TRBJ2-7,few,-,CASRMTVLYEQYF,TGTGCCAGCAGAATGACAGTTTTATACGAGCAGTACTTC
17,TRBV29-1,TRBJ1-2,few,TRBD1,CSYRGTGDVLSHNGYTF,TGCAGCTATCGCGGGACAGGCGACGTATTATCCCACAATGGCTACACCTTC
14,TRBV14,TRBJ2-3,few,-,CASSKVGGPGPQYF,TGTGCCAGCAGCAAAGTCGGGGGCCCCGGACCGCAGTATTTT
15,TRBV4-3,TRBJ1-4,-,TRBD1,CASSQVPDRGVELFF,TGCGCCAGCAGCCAAGTTCCGGACAGGGGAGTGGAACTGTTTTTT
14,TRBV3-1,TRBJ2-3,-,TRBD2,CASRLSGGKNTQYF,TGTGCCAGCAGACTTAGCGGGGGAAAGAATACGCAGTATTTT
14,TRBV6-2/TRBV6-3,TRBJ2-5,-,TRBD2,CATRSRGLEETQYF,TGTGCCACCAGAAGCCGTGGACTAGAAGAGACCCAGTACTTC